The clone carrying this TCR beta chain was recorded once. The data were taken from a study of cytomegalovirus exposure and HLA in healthy donors. In the PCR, 60 Vbeta and 13 Jbeta primers were used. Sequenced by immunoSEQ multiplex PCR; TCRdb stores in-frame clones only, minus some. The sample holds 250,000 to 350,000 clones; about nine tenths are singletons and the top ten take 3.5% to 4%. V gave up 1 base and J gave up 4 bases, with 13 bases separating them. The CDR3 runs to 15 residues. CDR1 and CDR2 (germline): LGHNA, YSLEER. The receptor comes from a man aged 35-49 years in good health and CMV-seropositive. Sample: PBMCs. The chain has TRBV4-3 and TRBJ1-2, with D perhaps matching TRBD1 (6 bases). CDR3 region: CASSQGDTLGYGYTF. The CDR3 DNA sequence: TGCGCCAGCAGCCAAGGGGACACTCTCGGCTATGGCTACACCTTC.